This T cell receptor beta chain was retrieved from a study of shared clonotypes between healthy human individuals. As concerns this clone: Its antigen is unidentified.

Study results and caveats: Naive subsets generally exceeded memory subsets in estimated richness. Of the naive CD4 clonotypes, approximately 5% were shared across four donors. Sequencing depth was expected to influence donor clonotype sharing.

Sequenced by immunoSEQ multiplex PCR; TCRdb stores in-frame clones only, minus some. The data show roughly 2.6 million clones, more than 90% seen once. Trimming stripped 4 bases from V and 6 bases from J, with 14 bases between. CDR1 is MNHNY and CDR2 is SVGAGI in the germline V gene (reference sequence). The CDR3 length is 14 residues. V usage is TRBV6-6 and J usage is TRBJ2-3, with no clear D. The specimen was naive CD4+ T cells sorted from blood. As for subset: CD45RA+ positively selected. This TCR came from a man between 18 and 29 years old in good health. The CDR3 nucleotides read TGTGCCAGCAGTTCTATTGGGCCCAGGGATACGCAGTATTTT. Translating gives CASSSIGPRDTQYF.